What follows describes a single T cell receptor beta chain. The target antigen is unknown. The entry originates in a study of cytomegalovirus exposure and HLA in healthy donors. The PCR made use of 60 Vbeta and 13 Jbeta primers. Measured with immunoSEQ multiplex PCR; TCRdb has only the in-frame clones, and not every one. The sample lists about 120,000 clones, about 9.4% occurring once. Regarding the study as a whole: It was reportedly the case that the classifier diagnosed cytomegalovirus status with high specificity and sensitivity. Later on, an analysis tied approximately 15,000 TCR beta sequences to HLA alleles at 0.05 false discovery rate.

Sequencing used PBMCs. The TCR was taken from a woman aged 40 to 55 in good health and CMV-seropositive.

The CDR3 region is CAIRDRGGTDTQYF. CDR3 coding DNA: TGTGCCATCCGGGACAGGGGGGGGACAGATACGCAGTATTTT. The J gene is TRBJ2-3, the V gene TRBV6-6; 11 bases match TRBD1. In germline, CDR1 is MNHNY, CDR2 SVGAGI (reference sequence). The V gene end was trimmed by 10 bases and the J gene end by 3 bases; junction bases not matched to a gene: 6. This CDR3 is built from 14 residues.